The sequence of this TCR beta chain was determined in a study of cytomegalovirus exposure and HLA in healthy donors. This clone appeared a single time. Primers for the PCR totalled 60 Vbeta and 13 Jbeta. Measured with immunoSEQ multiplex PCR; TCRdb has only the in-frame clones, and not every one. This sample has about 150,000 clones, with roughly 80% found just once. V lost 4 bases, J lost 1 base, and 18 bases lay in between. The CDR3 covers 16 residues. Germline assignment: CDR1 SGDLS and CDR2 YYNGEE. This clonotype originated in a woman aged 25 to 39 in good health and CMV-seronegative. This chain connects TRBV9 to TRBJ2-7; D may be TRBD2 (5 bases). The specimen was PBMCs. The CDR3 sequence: CASSRGYRIRSYEQYF. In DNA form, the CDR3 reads TGTGCCAGCAGCAGAGGGTATCGAATTAGGTCCTACGAGCAGTACTTC. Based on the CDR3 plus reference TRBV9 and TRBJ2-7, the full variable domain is DSGVTQTPKHLITATGQRVTLRCSPRSGDLSVYWYQQSLDQGLQFLIQYYNGEERAKGNILERFSAQQFPDLHSELNLSSLELGDSALYFCASSRGYRIRSYEQYFGPGTRLTVT.